One sample yielded the 30 T cell receptor beta chains listed below, sequenced in a study of OX40 agonist ivuxolimab in advanced cancers. Profiled with immunoSEQ multiplex PCR; TCRdb holds only in-frame clones, not every one. The repertoire holds 45,000 to 50,000 clones, around 90% seen once, with under 2.5% in the top ten. The starting material was CD4+ or CD8+ T cells sorted from blood, obtained in a trial of the OX40 agonist ivuxolimab. The source of these receptors is an adult with an advanced solid tumor such as melanoma, head and neck, liver or kidney cancer.

The chain couples TRBV28 to TRBJ1-1; tentatively, D is TRBD1 (6 bases). Germline-derived CDR1 and CDR2 are MDHEN and SYDVKM. CDR3 length equals 15 residues. Trimming cost V 4 bases and J 6 bases, with 18 bases left between them. The CDR3, as DNA: TGTGCCAGCAGTTCGACGGACAGTGGGGTCGCTGAAGCTTTCTTT. As protein: CASSSTDSGVAEAFF.

A few counts support this clone. The genes are TRBV7-2 and TRBJ1-2; 8 bases line up with TRBD1. CDR3 length equals 13 residues. Unmatched junction bases numbered 2, after V lost 2 bases and J lost 6 bases. Germline V CDR1 and CDR2: SGHTA, FQGNSA. In DNA form, the CDR3 reads TGTGCCAGCAGCTTACGGGACAGGCATGGCTACACCTTC. This encodes CASSLRDRHGYTF.

The chain recombines TRBV15 with TRBJ2-3, with D possibly matching TRBD2 (6 bases). Germline CDR1 LNHNV, CDR2 YYDKDF (reference sequence). This CDR3 region has 13 residues. V lost 3 bases to trimming and J lost 3 bases, with 7 bases between them. In DNA form, the CDR3 reads TGTGCCACCAGCAGCCTAGCGACAGATACGCAGTATTTT. The encoded protein is CATSSLATDTQYF.

This chain's CDR3 is CASSLGTSGRYTQYF. CDR3 nucleotide sequence: TGTGCCAGCAGCTTAGGGACTAGCGGGAGATATACGCAGTATTTT. This rearrangement joins TRBV7-8 to TRBJ2-3, with 13 bases aligning to TRBD2. The CDR3 runs 15 residues. Germline V lookup: CDR1 SGHVS, CDR2 FQNEAQ. The V and J ends lost 1 base and 7 bases, in that order; junction bases with no gene match: 2.

The rearrangement uses TRBV19 and TRBJ2-3; 10 bases fit TRBD2. J was trimmed by 6 bases and V by 3 bases; bases with no gene match: 9. The CDR3 length is 16 residues. Germline V gives CDR1 LNHDA, CDR2 SQIVND (reference sequence). This CDR3 reads CASSIHSGGLVDTQYF. The CDR3 DNA sequence: TGTGCCAGTAGTATCCATAGCGGGGGGCTCGTGGATACGCAGTATTTT.

This chain joins TRBV6-1 and TRBJ2-3; D gene ambiguous. V gave up 1 base and J gave up 2 bases, with 4 bases separating them. The CDR3 has 13 amino acids. CDR1 and CDR2 from the germline V gene are MNHNS and SASEGT. CDR3: CASSEVPTDTQYF. CDR3 DNA: TGTGCCAGCAGTGAAGTGCCCACAGATACGCAGTATTTT.

This rearrangement joins TRBV4-3 to TRBJ1-2, with D tentatively TRBD1 (5 bases). There are 14 residues in the CDR3. With 0 bases removed from V and 8 bases from J, the gap between germline ends came to 13 bases. The germline CDR1 and CDR2 sequences are LGHNA and YSLEER. The CDR3 nucleotides read TGCGCCAGCAGCCAAGATGTGGGGGAGGGGGGCTACACCTTC. Translation gives CASSQDVGEGGYTF.

The chain recombines TRBV18 with TRBJ1-1; 8 bases line up with TRBD1. The CDR3 extends over 16 amino acids. Trimming removed 6 bases from V and 0 bases from J; junction bases left unmatched: 9. CDR1 and CDR2 (germline): KGHSH, LQKENI. DNA of the CDR3: TGTGCCAGCTCTCCCCAGGGGGCGGGAGTGAACACTGAAGCTTTCTTT. Protein: CASSPQGAGVNTEAFF.

The chain is built from TRBV4-1 and TRBJ2-5, with 9 bases matching TRBD1. V dropped 4 bases and J dropped 5; count of bases not matched to a gene: 11. CDR1 is MGHRA and CDR2 is YSYEKL in the germline V gene. This CDR3 contains 16 residues. The CDR3 protein is CASSPTGTGSGETQYF. In DNA, the CDR3 is TGCGCCAGCAGCCCGACTGGGACAGGGTCTGGGGAGACCCAGTACTTC.

V is TRBV28 and J is TRBJ1-2; D is ambiguous. Germline CDR1 and CDR2: MDHEN and SYDVKM. The V gene lost 4 bases and the J gene lost 13 bases, with 19 bases spanning the gap. The CDR3 is 13 amino acids. CDR3 loop: CASSSPPQTRLTF. The CDR3 nucleotides read TGTGCCAGCAGTTCGCCCCCCCAGACTCGTCTCACCTTC.

The chain uses TRBV4-3 and TRBJ2-3; 11 bases match TRBD1. The CDR3 consists of 19 residues. V dropped 0 bases and J dropped 5; count of bases not matched to a gene: 13. Germline V lookup: CDR1 LGHNA, CDR2 YSLEER. CDR3 bases: TGCGCCAGCAGCCAAGACCTGAGGACAGGGGGCTCTGGGATAGATACGCAGTATTTT. This sequence encodes CASSQDLRTGGSGIDTQYF.

The chain uses TRBV29-1 and TRBJ2-3; 7 bases agree with TRBD2. Germline CDR1 reads SQVTM; CDR2 reads ANQGSEA. Trimming cost V 5 bases and J 1 base; bases outside gene matches: 12. There are 16 residues in the CDR3. CDR3 coding DNA: TGCAGCGTTAGAGCACCTAGTGGGGGGGGCACAGATACGCAGTATTTT. It translates to CSVRAPSGGGTDTQYF.

The chain is built from TRBV5-4 and TRBJ2-7; D possibly corresponds to TRBD2 (5 bases). Between the trimmed V and J ends, which lost 4 bases and 2 bases, there was a span of 13 bases. The CDR3 is made up of 14 amino acids. Germline V gives CDR1 SGHNT, CDR2 YYREEE (reference sequence). CDR3 in amino acids: CASSTAGITYEQYF. CDR3 DNA: TGTGCCAGCAGCACGGCCGGGATAACCTACGAGCAGTACTTC. The full variable domain, rest sourced from reference TRBV5-4 and TRBJ2-7, is ETGVTQSPTHLIKTRGQQVTLRCSSQSGHNTVSWYQQALGQGPQFIFQYYREEENGRGNFPPRFSGLQFPNYSSELNVNALELDDSALYLCASSTAGITYEQYFGPGTRLTVT.

J is TRBJ2-7 and V is TRBV7-9, with TRBD1 matching over 8 bases. Looked up from germline, CDR1 is SEHNR and CDR2 is FQNEAQ (reference sequence). V was pared by 3 bases and J by 5 bases, with 12 bases of the junction left unmatched. CDR3 length: 16 amino acids. The CDR3 DNA follows: TGTGCCAGCAGCTTCCCACAGACAGGGGTCAGCCACGAGCAGTACTTC. This encodes CASSFPQTGVSHEQYF.

The chain couples TRBV19 to TRBJ1-1; no firm D call. V lost 5 bases and J lost 3, with 13 bases in between. This CDR3 region has 14 residues. The germline V gene encodes CDR1 LNHDA and CDR2 SQIVND (reference sequence). CDR3 protein: CASSFSVRDTEAFF. As DNA, the CDR3 is TGTGCCAGTAGTTTTAGCGTACGCGACACTGAAGCTTTCTTT.

This clone appeared a single time. The chain is built from TRBV7-2 and TRBJ2-1; weak D call: TRBD2 (5 bases). The V gene's germline CDR1 is SGHTA and CDR2 FQGNSA. This CDR3 spans 12 amino acids. The V gene lost 2 bases and the J gene lost 10 bases, with 9 bases spanning the gap. The CDR3 DNA reads TGTGCCAGCAGCTTATCATCGGGAGAGCAGTTCTTC. As protein: CASSLSSGEQFF.

The chain links TRBV7-9 to TRBJ2-1, with D possibly called TRBD1 or TRBD2 (5 bases each). This CDR3 has 15 amino acids. The ends were cut back, 6 bases at V and 5 bases at J, with 17 bases in the middle. The germline gives CDR1 SEHNR, CDR2 FQNEAQ (reference sequence). This CDR3 reads CASSLGAGANNEQFF. As DNA, the CDR3 is TGTGCCAGCAGTCTGGGTGCCGGGGCGAACAATGAGCAGTTCTTC.

The chain's CDR3 is CASSLELQGNTEAFF. The CDR3 coding sequence is TGTGCCAGCAGCTTGGAGTTACAGGGAAACACTGAAGCTTTCTTT. The chain employs TRBV5-6 and TRBJ1-1, with D possibly TRBD1 on 6 matching bases. The CDR3 consists of 15 residues. Per the germline V gene, CDR1 is SGHDT and CDR2 is YYEEEE. Trimming shortened V by 0 bases and J by 2 bases, and 11 bases separated the two germline ends.

The chain links TRBV12-5 to TRBJ2-3; 9 bases agree with TRBD2. The germline V gene has CDR1 LGHNT and CDR2 FRNRAP. After removal of 2 bases from V and 8 bases from J, the junction contained 11 bases not matched to a gene. The CDR3 is 16 residues long. The CDR3 bases are TGTGCTAGTGGTTTGACTTTAGCGGGGGCTCCCTCTACGCAGTATTTT. As protein: CASGLTLAGAPSTQYF.

The gene calls are TRBV4-1 and TRBJ1-2; TRBD1 might be the D (6 bases). Looked up from germline, CDR1 is MGHRA and CDR2 is YSYEKL. Trimming stripped 1 base from V and 4 bases from J, with 13 bases between. This CDR3 is built from 15 residues. CDR3 bases: TGCGCCAGCAGCCAAGCTGGACAGCTTAGCTATGGCTACACCTTC. Translating gives CASSQAGQLSYGYTF.

The genes are TRBV2 and TRBJ1-2; D not resolved. This CDR3 region has 14 residues. Trimming cost V 2 bases and J 5 bases, with 12 bases left between them. Germline-derived CDR1 and CDR2 are SNHLY and FYNNEI. CDR3 amino acids: CASSEMSGLYGYTF. DNA for the CDR3: TGTGCCAGCAGTGAAATGTCCGGTCTATATGGCTACACCTTC.

The gene calls are TRBV10-2 and TRBJ1-2; 9 nucleotides line up with TRBD1. CDR1 WSHSY and CDR2 SAAADI come from the germline V gene. The junction had 15 bases not matched to a gene; V was cut back by 5 bases and J by 8 bases. This CDR3 is built from 16 residues. Here the CDR3 reads CASSRGGQGSSWGYTF. The CDR3 nucleotides read TGCGCCAGCAGTAGGGGGGGACAGGGATCTTCTTGGGGCTACACCTTC.

The V and J genes are TRBV25-1 and TRBJ1-1; perhaps TRBD1 as D (5 bases). V lost 5 bases, J lost 5 bases, and 15 bases lay in between. Germline V gives CDR1 MGHDK, CDR2 SYGVNS. CDR3 length equals 14 residues. In DNA form, the CDR3 reads TGTGCCAGCAGTACCCGCAGGGTCCGGACTGAAGCTTTCTTT. Its protein is CASSTRRVRTEAFF.

The chain recombines TRBV6-5 with TRBJ2-3; 8 bases line up with TRBD2. V shed 6 bases, J shed 3 bases, and the junction held 8 bases outside the gene matches. The CDR3 runs to 15 residues. Germline CDR1 MNHEY, CDR2 SVGAGI. CDR3 residues: CASRPGGAETDTQYF. The CDR3 DNA reads as TGTGCCAGCAGACCCGGGGGGGCCGAAACAGATACGCAGTATTTT.

CDR3 protein: CASIRTGTGVSEAFF. The CDR3 DNA sequence: TGTGCCAGTATCCGCACCGGGACAGGGGTTTCTGAAGCTTTCTTT. The chain links TRBV19 to TRBJ1-1, with 10 bases fitting TRBD1. The trim removed 7 bases at V and 6 bases at J, leaving 11 bases unmatched. This CDR3 is 15 amino acids long. Germline V gene sequence: CDR1 LNHDA, CDR2 SQIVND (reference sequence).

The chain carries TRBV5-1 and TRBJ1-4; TRBD1 aligns across 7 bases. Germline CDR1 SGHRS, CDR2 YFSETQ. With V trimmed by 3 bases and J by 0 bases, 5 bases remained unmatched. CDR3 length equals 16 residues. CDR3 sequence: CASSSQGRATNEKLFF. The CDR3 DNA is TGCGCCAGCAGCTCACAGGGGAGAGCAACTAATGAAAAACTGTTTTTT.

The chain combines TRBV28 with TRBJ2-3; 13 bases are shared with TRBD2. Germline CDR1 reads MDHEN; CDR2 reads SYDVKM. This CDR3 comprises 17 residues. The V segment lost 7 bases and the J segment 1 base; nucleotides outside the gene matches: 8. The CDR3 spells CASTPGLAGSGTDTQYF. The CDR3 DNA follows: TGTGCCAGCACCCCGGGACTAGCGGGATCGGGCACAGATACGCAGTATTTT.

This chain joins TRBV29-1 and TRBJ1-1; tentative D call: TRBD1 (6 bases). Germline CDR1 is SQVTM and CDR2 is ANQGSEA. Trimming cost V 3 bases and J 11 bases, with 16 bases left between them. This CDR3 region has 12 residues. Here the CDR3 DNA reads TGCAGCGTTGAGGCCAAGGGGGGGAATGCTTTCTTT. It is translated as CSVEAKGGNAFF.

The chain uses TRBV19 and TRBJ1-4; a possible D gene is TRBD1 (6 bases). CDR1 is LNHDA and CDR2 is SQIVND in the germline V gene (reference sequence). V lost 5 bases and J 8 bases, leaving 18 bases between the germline ends. This CDR3 comprises 15 residues. The DNA of the CDR3 is TGTGCCAGTAGTCCGGGACATGAGTACCGCGAAAAACTGTTTTTT. Amino acid sequence: CASSPGHEYREKLFF.

The chain uses TRBV4-1 and TRBJ1-1; TRBD1 matches 8 bases. V lost 3 bases and J lost 1; bases outside the gene matches: 4. This CDR3 has 15 residues. Germline V lookup: CDR1 MGHRA, CDR2 YSYEKL. The CDR3 DNA is TGCGCCAGCAGCCATATAGGACAGGGGAACACTGAAGCTTTCTTT. Translation gives CASSHIGQGNTEAFF.